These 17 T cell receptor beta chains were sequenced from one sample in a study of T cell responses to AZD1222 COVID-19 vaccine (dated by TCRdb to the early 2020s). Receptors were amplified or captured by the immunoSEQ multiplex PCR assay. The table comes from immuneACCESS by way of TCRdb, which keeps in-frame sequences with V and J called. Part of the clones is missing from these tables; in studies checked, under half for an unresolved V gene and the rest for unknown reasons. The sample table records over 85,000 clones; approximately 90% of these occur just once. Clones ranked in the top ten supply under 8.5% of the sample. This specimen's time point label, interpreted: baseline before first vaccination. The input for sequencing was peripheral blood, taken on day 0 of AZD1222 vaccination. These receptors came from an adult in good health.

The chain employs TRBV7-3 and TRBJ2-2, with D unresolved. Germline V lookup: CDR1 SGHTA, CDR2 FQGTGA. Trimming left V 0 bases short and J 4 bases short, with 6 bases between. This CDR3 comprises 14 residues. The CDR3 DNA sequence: TGTGCCAGCAGCTTAACGCAGACCACCGGGGAGCTGTTTTTT. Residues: CASSLTQTTGELFF.

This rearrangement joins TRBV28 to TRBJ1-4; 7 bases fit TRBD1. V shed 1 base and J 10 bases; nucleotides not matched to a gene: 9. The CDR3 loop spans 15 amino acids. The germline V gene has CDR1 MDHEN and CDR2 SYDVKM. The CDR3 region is CASSLSQGGYRKLFF. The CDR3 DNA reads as TGTGCCAGCAGTTTATCCCAGGGGGGCTATCGAAAACTGTTTTTT.

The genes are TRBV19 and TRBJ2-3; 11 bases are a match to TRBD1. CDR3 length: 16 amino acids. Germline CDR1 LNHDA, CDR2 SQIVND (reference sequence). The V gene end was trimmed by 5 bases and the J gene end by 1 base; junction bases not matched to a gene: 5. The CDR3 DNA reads TGTGCCAGTAGTCTCGGGACAGGGGGAGGCACAGATACGCAGTATTTT. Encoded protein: CASSLGTGGGTDTQYF. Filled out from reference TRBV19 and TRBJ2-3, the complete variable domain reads DGGITQSPKYLFRKEGQNVTLSCEQNLNHDAMYWYRQDPGQGLRLIYYSQIVNDFQKGDIAEGYSVSREKKESFPLTVTSAQKNPTAFYLCASSLGTGGGTDTQYFGPGTRLTVL.

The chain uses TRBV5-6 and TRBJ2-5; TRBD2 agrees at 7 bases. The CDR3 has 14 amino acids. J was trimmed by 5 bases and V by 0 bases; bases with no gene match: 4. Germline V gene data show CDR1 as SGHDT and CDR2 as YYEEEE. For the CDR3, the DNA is TGTGCCAGCAGCTTGGGTGGGAGGGAGGAGACCCAGTACTTC. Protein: CASSLGGREETQYF.

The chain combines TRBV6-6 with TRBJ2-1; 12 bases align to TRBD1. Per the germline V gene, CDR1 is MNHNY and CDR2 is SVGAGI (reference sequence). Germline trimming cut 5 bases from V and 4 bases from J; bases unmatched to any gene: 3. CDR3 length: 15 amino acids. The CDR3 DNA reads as TGTGCCAGCAGTGGGGACAGGGGGCTATACAATGAGCAGTTCTTC. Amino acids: CASSGDRGLYNEQFF.

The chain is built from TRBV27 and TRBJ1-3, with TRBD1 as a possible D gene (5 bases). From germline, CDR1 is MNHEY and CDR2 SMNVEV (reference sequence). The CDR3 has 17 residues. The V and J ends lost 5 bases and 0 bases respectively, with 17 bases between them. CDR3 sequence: CASSARDHRYSGNTIYF. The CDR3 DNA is TGTGCCAGCAGTGCCCGGGACCATCGATACTCTGGAAACACCATATATTTT.

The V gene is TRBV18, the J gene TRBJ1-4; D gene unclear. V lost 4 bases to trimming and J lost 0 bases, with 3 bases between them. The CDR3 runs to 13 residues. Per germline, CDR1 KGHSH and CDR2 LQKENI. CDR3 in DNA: TGTGCCAGCTCACAATCAACTAATGAAAAACTGTTTTTT. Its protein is CASSQSTNEKLFF.

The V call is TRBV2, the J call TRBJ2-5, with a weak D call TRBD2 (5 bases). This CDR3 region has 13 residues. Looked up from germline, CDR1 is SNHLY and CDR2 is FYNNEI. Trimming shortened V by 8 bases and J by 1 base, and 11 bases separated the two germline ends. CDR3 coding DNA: TGTGCCAGCCTCCGCGGGTCCCAAGAGACCCAGTACTTC. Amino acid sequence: CASLRGSQETQYF.

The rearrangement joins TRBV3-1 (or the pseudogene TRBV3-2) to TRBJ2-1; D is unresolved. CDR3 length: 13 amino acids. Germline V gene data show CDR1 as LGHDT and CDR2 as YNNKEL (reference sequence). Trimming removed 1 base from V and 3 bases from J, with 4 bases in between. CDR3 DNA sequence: TGTGCCAGCAGCCAAGGCCACTACAATGAGCAGTTCTTC. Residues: CASSQGHYNEQFF.

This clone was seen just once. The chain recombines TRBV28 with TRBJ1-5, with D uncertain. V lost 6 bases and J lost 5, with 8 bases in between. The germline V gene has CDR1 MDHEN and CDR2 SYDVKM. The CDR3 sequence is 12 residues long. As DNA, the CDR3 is TGTGCCAGCAGCCCTGGGGATCAGCCCCAGCATTTT. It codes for CASSPGDQPQHF.

As DNA, the CDR3 is TGTGCCAGCAGCGCAAGACCCGGACAGGGTGGGACTGAAGCTTTCTTT. Amino acids: CASSARPGQGGTEAFF. V gene TRBV9 combines with J gene TRBJ1-1, with TRBD1 identical over 8 bases. V lost 3 bases, J lost 5 bases, and 12 bases stayed unmatched. Germline CDR1 SGDLS, CDR2 YYNGEE. The CDR3 length is 16 residues.

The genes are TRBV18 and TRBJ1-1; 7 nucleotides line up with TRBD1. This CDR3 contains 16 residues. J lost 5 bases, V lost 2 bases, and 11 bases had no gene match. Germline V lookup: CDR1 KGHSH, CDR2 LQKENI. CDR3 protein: CASSPGTEGYRTEAFF. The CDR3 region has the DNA TGTGCCAGCTCACCAGGGACAGAGGGTTATAGGACTGAAGCTTTCTTT. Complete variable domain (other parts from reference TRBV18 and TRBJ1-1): NAGVMQNPRHLVRRRGQEARLRCSPMKGHSHVYWYRQLPEEGLKFMVYLQKENIIDESGMPKERFSAEFPKEGPSILRIQQVVRGDSAAYFCASSPGTEGYRTEAFFGQGTRLTVV.

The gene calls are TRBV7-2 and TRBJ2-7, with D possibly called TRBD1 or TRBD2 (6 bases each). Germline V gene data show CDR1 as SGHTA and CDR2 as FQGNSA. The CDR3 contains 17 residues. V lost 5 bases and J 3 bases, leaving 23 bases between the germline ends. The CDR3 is CASSRFPSGATNYEQYF. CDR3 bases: TGTGCCAGCAGCCGCTTCCCGTCGGGGGCGACAAACTACGAGCAGTACTTC.

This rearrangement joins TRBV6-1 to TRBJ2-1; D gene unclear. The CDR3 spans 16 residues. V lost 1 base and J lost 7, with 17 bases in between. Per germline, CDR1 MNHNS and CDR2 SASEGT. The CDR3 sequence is CASSEGVYFQPNEQFF. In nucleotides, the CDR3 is TGTGCCAGCAGTGAAGGTGTATATTTTCAACCGAATGAGCAGTTCTTC.

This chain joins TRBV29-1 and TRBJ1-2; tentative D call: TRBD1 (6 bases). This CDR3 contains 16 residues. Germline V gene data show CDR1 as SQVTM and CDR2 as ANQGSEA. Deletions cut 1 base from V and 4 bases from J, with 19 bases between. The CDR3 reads CSVEVPGLAGVYGYTF. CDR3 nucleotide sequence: TGCAGCGTTGAAGTCCCAGGCTTGGCAGGGGTCTATGGCTACACCTTC.

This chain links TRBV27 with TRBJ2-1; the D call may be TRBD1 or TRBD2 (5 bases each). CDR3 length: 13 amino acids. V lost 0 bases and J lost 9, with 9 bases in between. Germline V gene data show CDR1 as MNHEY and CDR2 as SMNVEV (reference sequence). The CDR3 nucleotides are TGTGCCAGCAGTTTATCGATTGGGGGTGAGCAGTTCTTC. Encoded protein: CASSLSIGGEQFF.

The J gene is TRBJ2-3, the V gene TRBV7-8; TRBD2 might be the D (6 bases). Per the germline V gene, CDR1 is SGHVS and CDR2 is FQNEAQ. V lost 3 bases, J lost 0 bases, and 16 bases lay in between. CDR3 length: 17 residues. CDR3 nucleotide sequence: TGTGCCAGCAGCTTTCGGGCCGGGGGAATGAGCACAGATACGCAGTATTTT. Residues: CASSFRAGGMSTDTQYF. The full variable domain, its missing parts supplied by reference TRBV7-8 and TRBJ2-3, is GAGVSQSPRYKVAKRGQDVALRCDPISGHVSLFWYQQALGQGPEFLTYFQNEAQLDKSGLPSDRFFAERPEGSVSTLKIQRTQQEDSAVYLCASSFRAGGMSTDTQYFGPGTRLTVL.